These T cell receptor beta chains were read from a single sample in a study of blood T cell repertoires in COVID-19. TCRdb's table, derived via immunoSEQ multiplex PCR, lists solely in-frame clones and lacks some. This table holds roughly 200,000 clones, roughly 88% found once. What was sequenced was PBMCs or T cells enriched from blood (not recorded which). These TCRs come from a woman aged 40 to 50 with acute COVID-19. Both conserved end residues are part of each CDR3. D genes are given only for firm matches. Part of the rows lack a size; the others show once, few, many or a class for expanded clones.

TRBJ2-2 | TRBD1 | TRBV10-3 | NA | 18 | CAISERGDRLGPVGELFF | TGTGCCATCAGTGAAAGGGGGGACAGGCTGGGCCCGGTCGGGGAGCTGTTTTTT
TRBJ1-5 | NA | TRBV27 | NA | 13 | CASSFGRDQPQHF | TGTGCCAGCAGTTTCGGGAGGGATCAGCCCCAGCATTTT
TRBJ2-5 | NA | TRBV10-3 | NA | 14 | CAISGQPGVETQYF | TGTGCCATCAGTGGTCAACCCGGGGTAGAGACCCAGTACTTC
TRBJ2-5 | TRBD1 | TRBV7-2 | NA | 14 | CASSQLTGQETQYF | TGTGCCAGCAGCCAACTGACAGGGCAAGAGACCCAGTACTTC
TRBJ1-1 | NA | TRBV6-5 | NA | 13 | CASGREVNTEAFF | TGTGCCAGCGGCAGGGAGGTTAACACTGAAGCTTTCTTT
TRBJ1-6 | NA | TRBV9 | NA | 15 | CASSVEAVYNSPLHF | TGTGCCAGCAGCGTAGAGGCGGTATATAATTCACCCCTCCACTTT
TRBJ2-1 | TRBD1 | TRBV3-1/TRBV3-2 | NA | 14 | CASSSGQGSDEQFF | TGTGCCAGCAGCTCCGGACAGGGCAGTGATGAGCAGTTCTTC
TRBJ1-1 | TRBD1 | TRBV5-1 | once | 19 | CASHGQGAPRRVGDTEAFF | TGCGCCAGCCACGGACAGGGGGCGCCTCGTAGAGTGGGGGACACTGAAGCTTTCTTT
TRBJ1-2 | TRBD1 | TRBV9 | NA | 15 | CASSGGQGDVIGYTF | TGTGCCAGCAGCGGGGGACAGGGGGATGTTATAGGCTACACCTTC
TRBJ2-3 | TRBD2 | TRBV30 | NA | 15 | CAWSKGSGGAFTQYF | TGTGCCTGGAGTAAGGGTAGCGGGGGGGCTTTTACGCAGTATTTT
TRBJ1-2 | NA | TRBV7-9 | NA | 15 | CASSLSSGAYYGYTF | TGTGCCAGCAGCTTATCATCTGGGGCCTACTATGGCTACACCTTC
TRBJ1-5 | NA | TRBV6-5 | NA | 13 | CASHGGVSQPQHF | TGTGCCAGCCACGGGGGGGTCAGTCAGCCCCAGCATTTT
TRBJ2-1 | NA | TRBV7-3 | NA | 15 | CASSLNPSYTNEQFF | TGTGCCAGCAGCTTAAATCCTAGCTACACCAATGAGCAGTTCTTC
TRBJ1-1 | NA | TRBV7-3 | NA | 13 | CASSLVANTEAFF | TGTGCCAGCAGCCTAGTGGCGAACACTGAAGCTTTCTTT
TRBJ2-1 | TRBD1 | TRBV5-5 | NA | 15 | CASSLWDRGDNEQFF | TGTGCCAGCAGCTTATGGGACAGGGGAGACAATGAGCAGTTCTTC
TRBJ1-2 | NA | TRBV6-5 | NA | 14 | CASRDAGKSYGYTF | TGTGCCAGCAGAGACGCCGGGAAGAGCTATGGCTACACCTTC
TRBJ1-2 | NA | TRBV25-1 | NA | 14 | CASSEGAGNYGYTF | TGTGCCAGCAGTGAGGGGGCCGGTAACTATGGCTACACCTTC
TRBJ1-1 | NA | TRBV10-2 | NA | 12 | CASSDGVTEAFF | TGCGCCAGCAGTGACGGGGTCACTGAAGCTTTCTTT
TRBJ1-6 | NA | TRBV6-5 | few | 15 | CASSLRQGLNSPLHF | TGTGCCAGCAGTTTAAGGCAGGGCTTAAATTCACCCCTCCACTTT
TRBJ2-1 | NA | TRBV2 | NA | 15 | CASSEGHAAYNEQFF | TGTGCCAGCAGTGAGGGGCACGCAGCCTACAATGAGCAGTTCTTC
TRBJ1-6 | TRBD1 | TRBV18 | NA | 14 | CASSKDRNNSPLHF | TGTGCCAGCTCAAAGGACAGGAATAATTCACCCCTCCACTTT
TRBJ2-1 | NA | TRBV19 | NA | 12 | CASRGSYNEQFF | TGTGCCAGTAGGGGCAGCTACAATGAGCAGTTCTTC